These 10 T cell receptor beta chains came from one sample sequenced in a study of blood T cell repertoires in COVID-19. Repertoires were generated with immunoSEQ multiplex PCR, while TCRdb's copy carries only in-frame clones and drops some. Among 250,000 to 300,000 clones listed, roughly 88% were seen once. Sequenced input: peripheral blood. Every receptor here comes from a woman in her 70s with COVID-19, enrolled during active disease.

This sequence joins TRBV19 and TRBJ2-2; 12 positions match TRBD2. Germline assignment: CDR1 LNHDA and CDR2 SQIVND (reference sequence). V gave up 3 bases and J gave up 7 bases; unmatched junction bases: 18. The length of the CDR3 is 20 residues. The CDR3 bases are TGTGCCAGTAGTATTTGGCAGGACGGACTAGCGGGACGTTATAGCGGGGAGCTGTTTTTT. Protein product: CASSIWQDGLAGRYSGELFF. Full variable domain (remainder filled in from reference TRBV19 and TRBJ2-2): DGGITQSPKYLFRKEGQNVTLSCEQNLNHDAMYWYRQDPGQGLRLIYYSQIVNDFQKGDIAEGYSVSREKKESFPLTVTSAQKNPTAFYLCASSIWQDGLAGRYSGELFFGEGSRLTVL.

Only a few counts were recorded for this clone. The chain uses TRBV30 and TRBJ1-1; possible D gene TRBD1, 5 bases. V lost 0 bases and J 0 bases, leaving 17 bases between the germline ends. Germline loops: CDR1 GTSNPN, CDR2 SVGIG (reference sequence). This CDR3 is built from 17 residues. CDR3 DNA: TGTGCCTGGAGTGTATCGGCAGGGAAATTTATGAACACTGAAGCTTTCTTT. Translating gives CAWSVSAGKFMNTEAFF.

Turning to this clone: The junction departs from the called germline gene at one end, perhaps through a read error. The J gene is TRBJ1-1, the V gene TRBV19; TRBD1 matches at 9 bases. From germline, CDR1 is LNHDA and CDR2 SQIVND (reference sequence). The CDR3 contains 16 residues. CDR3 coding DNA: TGTGCCAGTAGATTTAGTCCCGGGACAGGGAACTCTGAAGCTTTCTTT. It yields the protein CASRFSPGTGNSEAFF. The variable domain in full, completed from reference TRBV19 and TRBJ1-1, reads DGGITQSPKYLFRKEGQNVTLSCEQNLNHDAMYWYRQDPGQGLRLIYYSQIVNDFQKGDIAEGYSVSREKKESFPLTVTSAQKNPTAFYLCASRFSPGTGNSEAFFGQGTRLTVV.

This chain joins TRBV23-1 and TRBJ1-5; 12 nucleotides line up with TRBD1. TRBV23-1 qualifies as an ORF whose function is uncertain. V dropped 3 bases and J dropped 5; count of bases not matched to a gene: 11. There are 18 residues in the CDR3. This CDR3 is CASSQEGQGAPGDQPQHF. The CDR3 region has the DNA TGCGCCAGCAGTCAGGAGGGACAGGGGGCGCCTGGAGATCAGCCCCAGCATTTT.

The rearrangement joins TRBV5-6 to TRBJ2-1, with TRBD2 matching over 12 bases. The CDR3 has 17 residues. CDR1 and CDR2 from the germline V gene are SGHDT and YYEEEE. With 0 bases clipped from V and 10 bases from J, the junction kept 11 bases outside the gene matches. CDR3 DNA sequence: TGTGCCAGCAGCTTGGCCAGGCTAGCGGGAGGGCCGATCGAGCAGTTCTTC. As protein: CASSLARLAGGPIEQFF.

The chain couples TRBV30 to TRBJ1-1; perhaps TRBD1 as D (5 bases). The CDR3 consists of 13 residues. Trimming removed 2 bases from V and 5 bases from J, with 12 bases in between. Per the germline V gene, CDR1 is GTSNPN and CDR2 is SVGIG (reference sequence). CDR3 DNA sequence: TGTGCCTGGAGTTTCGGGGGAGGGACTGAAGCTTTCTTT. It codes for CAWSFGGGTEAFF.

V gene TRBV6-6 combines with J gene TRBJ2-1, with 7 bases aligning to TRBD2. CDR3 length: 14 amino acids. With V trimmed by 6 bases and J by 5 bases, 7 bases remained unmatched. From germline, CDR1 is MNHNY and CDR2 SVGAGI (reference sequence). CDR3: CASSFGTINNEQFF. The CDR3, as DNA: TGTGCCAGCAGCTTTGGGACTATAAACAATGAGCAGTTCTTC.

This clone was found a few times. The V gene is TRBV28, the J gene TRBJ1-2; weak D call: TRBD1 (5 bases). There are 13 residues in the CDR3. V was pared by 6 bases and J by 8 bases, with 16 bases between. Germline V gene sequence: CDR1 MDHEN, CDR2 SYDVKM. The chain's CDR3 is CASSLQGLEGYTF. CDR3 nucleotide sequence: TGTGCCAGCAGCCTTCAGGGTCTGGAGGGCTACACCTTC.

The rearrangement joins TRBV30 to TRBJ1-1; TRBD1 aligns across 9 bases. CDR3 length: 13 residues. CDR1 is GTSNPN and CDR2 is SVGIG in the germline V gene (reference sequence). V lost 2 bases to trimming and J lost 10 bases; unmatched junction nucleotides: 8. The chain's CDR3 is CAWSPGQGLGAFF. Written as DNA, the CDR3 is TGTGCCTGGAGTCCGGGACAGGGTTTGGGAGCTTTCTTT.

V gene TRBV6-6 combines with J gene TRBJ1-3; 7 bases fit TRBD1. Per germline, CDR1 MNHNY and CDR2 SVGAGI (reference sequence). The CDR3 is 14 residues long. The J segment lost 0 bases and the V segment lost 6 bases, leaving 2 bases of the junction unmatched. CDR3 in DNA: TGTGCCAGCAGCGGGACAGCCTCTGGAAACACCATATATTTT. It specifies CASSGTASGNTIYF.